This T cell receptor (beta chain) was documented in a study of blood T cell repertoires in COVID-19. Study details: The samples span acute and convalescent COVID-19 from the United States, Italy and Spain. In each case, the material was cDNA or gDNA derived from T cells, B-cell-depleted T cells, or PBMCs.

A Seattle source enrolled patients during active infection and followed them longitudinally. Trimming at V came to 7 bases and at J to 4 bases, leaving 2 bases not matched to a gene. The CDR3 extends over 13 amino acids. Looked up from germline, CDR1 is LNHDA and CDR2 is SQIVND (reference sequence). Per the authors' pipeline: Cell counts per sample came from amplifying reference gene primers. Only in-frame clones appear in the TCRdb table, and some are missing; sequencing was by immunoSEQ multiplex PCR. V and J calls and clone size are as listed in that table; D and trimming were resolved from the DNA. The table includes approximately 330,000 clones, roughly 86% detected once.

The sequence came from a young man with COVID-19, enrolled during active disease. Sequences were obtained from peripheral blood. The chain employs TRBV19 and TRBJ2-2, with TRBD2 identical over 8 bases. CDR3 loop: CASTLAGTGELFF. CDR3 nucleotides: TGTGCCAGTACGCTAGCGGGCACCGGGGAGCTGTTTTTT.